These 22 T cell receptor beta chains were sequenced from one sample in a study of post-analysis software for immune sequencing data (dated by TCRdb to the mid-2010s). Study-wide findings and limitations: Patients showed significantly higher frequencies than controls for a handful of TRBV segments, among them TRBV5-6, TRBV5-1 and TRBV20-1.

For these TCRs, the target antigens are not known. The library was built by means of PCR. TCRdb shows the sequencer as Illumina HiSeq 2500. Unique molecular identifiers were incorporated into TCR beta cDNA libraries to reduce PCR and sequencing biases. TCRdb itself trimmed the public reads at Q25 with fastp, ran MiXCR and retained productive beta chains. Every distinct CDR3 protein forms one entry, paired with its most common genes and DNA. In this sample the table shows roughly 410,000 distinct CDR3 sequences, around a third of which occur a single time. 10% to 15% of the sample lies in the top ten. The specimen sequenced was blood. These receptors were obtained from a girl aged 5-17 years with multiple sclerosis.

CDR3 in amino acids: CAGQTGGFGEQYF. CDR3 in DNA: TGTGCCGGCCAAACCGGGGGCTTCGGCGAGCAGTACTTC. The chain uses TRBV7-9 and TRBJ2-5; D is possibly TRBD1 or TRBD2 (6 bases each). The J call may be wrong; the DNA end is better matched by TRBJ2-7. The germline V gene has CDR1 SEHNR and CDR2 FQNEAQ (reference sequence). The CDR3 contains 13 residues.

The chain combines TRBV12-3 or TRBV12-4 with TRBJ2-7; 10 bases agree with TRBD2. V was clipped by 3 bases and J by 0 bases; unmatched bases: 8. The CDR3 loop spans 17 amino acids. CDR3 sequence: CASSFSSGGDFSYEQYF. Written as DNA, the CDR3 is TGTGCCAGCAGTTTTTCTAGCGGGGGCGACTTCTCCTACGAGCAGTACTTC.

This clonotype was counted between two and nine times. This chain links TRBV4-1 with TRBJ2-1; 7 nucleotides align to TRBD1. The CDR3 sequence is 12 residues long. V was pared by 1 base and J by 11 bases, with 2 bases of the junction left unmatched. Germline V lookup: CDR1 MGHRA, CDR2 YSYEKL. This CDR3 reads CASSQGGGKQFF. CDR3 nucleotides: TGCGCCAGCAGCCAAGGAGGGGGCAAGCAGTTCTTC.

V is TRBV11-2 and J is TRBJ2-5; D unresolved. The CDR3 has 13 amino acids. Per the germline V gene, CDR1 is SGHAT and CDR2 is FQNNGV. V gave up 6 bases and J gave up 0 bases, with 8 bases separating them. The DNA of the CDR3 is TGTGCCAGCAGGAGTTTGTACCAAGAGACCCAGTACTTC. Its protein product is CASRSLYQETQYF.

The chain has TRBV7-9 and TRBJ1-4; 9 bases are shared with TRBD1. The J segment lost 3 bases and the V segment lost 6 bases, leaving 5 bases of the junction unmatched. Germline assignment: CDR1 SEHNR and CDR2 FQNEAQ (reference sequence). CDR3 size: 15 residues. The CDR3 coding sequence is TGTGCCAGCAGTCTACAGGGGGCGGCTAATGAAAAACTGTTTTTT. Translated, it gives CASSLQGAANEKLFF.

This clonotype was seen only once. Germline is not matched at one junction end, which may reflect a read error. The CDR3 coding sequence is TGTGCCGGCAGCCCCGACAGGGGAACGGAGACCCAGTACTTC. Amino acids: CAGSPDRGTETQYF. The chain employs TRBV5-5 and TRBJ2-5, with 8 bases that match TRBD1. The CDR3 totals 14 residues. Germline CDR1 is SGHKS and CDR2 is YYEKEE (reference sequence).

The chain employs TRBV12-3 or TRBV12-4 and TRBJ2-5; D possibly corresponds to TRBD2 (5 bases). CDR3 length: 15 amino acids. Trimming stripped 5 bases from V and 5 bases from J, with 18 bases between. The CDR3: CASSPSGVGRETQYF. CDR3 in DNA: TGTGCCAGCAGTCCCTCCGGGGTCGGAAGGGAGACCCAGTACTTC.

The chain uses TRBV14 and TRBJ2-3; possibly TRBD2 for D (5 bases). The germline CDR1 and CDR2 sequences are SGHDN and FVKESK. The V end was cut by 4 bases, the J end by 7 bases, with 15 bases between. The CDR3 loop spans 14 amino acids. The CDR3 is CASSLGSWVNTQYF. CDR3 coding DNA: TGTGCCAGCAGCCTAGGGAGCTGGGTGAATACGCAGTATTTT.

Concerning this clonotype: A much larger clone differs from this one at a single base, so this may be a read error. The chain links TRBV5-1 to TRBJ2-7; TRBD1 is a possible D gene (5 bases). From germline, CDR1 is SGHRS and CDR2 YFSETQ. The CDR3 covers 13 residues. The CDR3 DNA reads TGCGCCAGCAAAAAAGGGGTCTCCTACGAGCGGTACTTC. Translation: CASKKGVSYERYF.

This chain links TRBV18 with TRBJ2-5; TRBD1 matches at 7 bases. Germline V lookup: CDR1 KGHSH, CDR2 LQKENI. The V segment lost 6 bases and the J segment 9 bases; nucleotides outside the gene matches: 10. The CDR3 extends over 13 amino acids. The CDR3 region is CASSPGQEPPQYF. The CDR3 DNA sequence: TGTGCCAGCTCTCCAGGACAGGAGCCGCCCCAGTACTTC.

The gene calls are TRBV20-1 and TRBJ1-2; TRBD1 is a possible D gene (6 bases). V lost 6 bases to trimming and J lost 7 bases, with 21 bases between them. This CDR3 is built from 14 residues. Germline lookup yields CDR1 DFQATT and CDR2 SNEGSKA (reference sequence). The CDR3 is CSAPGPGDVSGYTF. Written as DNA, the CDR3 is TGCAGTGCCCCTGGGCCAGGGGATGTCAGTGGCTACACCTTC.

The chain has TRBV6-5 and TRBJ1-6, with unresolved D. CDR1 and CDR2 (germline): MNHEY, SVGAGI. Trimming removed 0 bases at V and 8 bases at J, with 8 bases between. The CDR3 is 14 amino acids. DNA of the CDR3: TGTGCCAGCAGTTACTCAACAGTCGATTCACCCCTCCACTTT. Amino acid sequence: CASSYSTVDSPLHF.

The V call is TRBV6-2 or TRBV6-3, the J call TRBJ1-5; D perhaps matches TRBD1 (6 bases). This CDR3 is 12 amino acids long. Trimming took 6 bases from V and 4 from J, leaving 7 bases between them. CDR1 and CDR2 (germline): MNHEY, SVGEGT. CDR3 coding DNA: TGTGCCAGCAGAACAGGGAATCAGCCCCAGCATTTT. Translation: CASRTGNQPQHF.

V is TRBV4-1 and J is TRBJ1-1; perhaps TRBD1 as D (5 bases). This CDR3 contains 16 residues. Germline CDR1 is MGHRA and CDR2 is YSYEKL. With 3 bases removed from V and 0 bases from J, the gap between germline ends came to 14 bases. The DNA for the CDR3 is TGCGCCAGCAGCCAGAGCGTGGGGCGGATGAACACTGAAGCTTTCTTT. It yields the protein CASSQSVGRMNTEAFF.

The chain uses TRBV20-1 and TRBJ1-6; possibly TRBD1 for D (5 bases). Germline V CDR1 and CDR2: DFQATT, SNEGSKA (reference sequence). The CDR3 has 15 amino acids. Trimming cost V 4 bases and J 7 bases, with 17 bases left between them. For the CDR3, the DNA is TGCAGTGCTAAAGAGGGGTACTTCGGCAATTCACCCCTCCACTTT. It codes for CSAKEGYFGNSPLHF.

The V and J genes are TRBV20-1 and TRBJ2-1; D not resolved. CDR3 length equals 18 residues. Germline V gives CDR1 DFQATT, CDR2 SNEGSKA (reference sequence). The V gene lost 3 bases and the J gene lost 3 bases, with 24 bases spanning the gap. This chain's CDR3 is CSARGRTLSWADYNEQFF. The CDR3 DNA is TGCAGTGCTAGGGGCCGAACACTTTCCTGGGCCGACTACAATGAGCAGTTCTTC.

The chain is built from TRBV28 and TRBJ1-1, with TRBD1 as a possible D gene (5 bases). Trimming stripped 5 bases from V and 8 bases from J, with 12 bases between. CDR1 MDHEN and CDR2 SYDVKM come from the germline V gene. CDR3 length: 12 residues. Written as DNA, the CDR3 is TGTGCCAGCAGTCCCCCCAGGGTAGAAGCTTTCTTT. Its protein is CASSPPRVEAFF.

In its sample, this clonotype was seen a few times. The gene calls are TRBV4-1 and TRBJ2-1; weak D call: TRBD1 (5 bases). CDR1 is MGHRA, CDR2 YSYEKL, per germline. Trimming removed 3 bases at V and 6 bases at J, with 15 bases between. This CDR3 has 15 amino acids. This CDR3 is CASSHTSAGPNEQFF. The CDR3 coding sequence is TGCGCCAGCAGCCATACTTCGGCAGGGCCCAATGAGCAGTTCTTC.

V and J are TRBV6-4 and TRBJ1-5; D remains unclear. CDR1 and CDR2 from the germline V gene are MRHNA and SNTAGT. The CDR3 has 18 residues. V lost 0 bases and J lost 1, with 16 bases in between. The CDR3 region has the DNA TGTGCCAGCAGTGACTCAACCCAGATACAGAGCAGCAATCAGCCCCAGCATTTT. It encodes CASSDSTQIQSSNQPQHF.

The genes are TRBV29-1 and TRBJ1-2, with 9 bases lining up with TRBD1. Germline values: CDR1 SQVTM, CDR2 ANQGSEA. The CDR3 consists of 13 residues. V was pared by 7 bases and J by 2 bases, with 5 bases of the junction left unmatched. The CDR3 DNA reads TGCAGCGGCTGGGACAGGGAAAACTATGGCTACACCTTC. Protein product: CSGWDRENYGYTF.

This clonotype showed up many times. The chain joins TRBV7-9 to TRBJ1-5; tentative D call: TRBD1 (5 bases). Trimming removed 5 bases at V and 5 bases at J, with 10 bases between. This CDR3 spans 13 amino acids. The germline V gene encodes CDR1 SEHNR and CDR2 FQNEAQ (reference sequence). The CDR3 protein is CASSPGGDQPQHF. In nucleotides, the CDR3 is TGTGCCAGCAGCCCCGGGGGGGATCAGCCCCAGCATTTT.

This clonotype was counted between two and nine times. The chain employs TRBV20-1 and TRBJ1-5; D may be TRBD1 (5 bases). V lost 3 bases to trimming and J lost 7 bases, with 22 bases between them. The CDR3 covers 16 residues. Germline CDR1 and CDR2: DFQATT and SNEGSKA (reference sequence). The DNA for the CDR3 is TGCAGTGCTAGTGGGGGTCAAGGACGCCGGCTACAGCCCCAGCATTTT. Encoded protein: CSASGGQGRRLQPQHF.